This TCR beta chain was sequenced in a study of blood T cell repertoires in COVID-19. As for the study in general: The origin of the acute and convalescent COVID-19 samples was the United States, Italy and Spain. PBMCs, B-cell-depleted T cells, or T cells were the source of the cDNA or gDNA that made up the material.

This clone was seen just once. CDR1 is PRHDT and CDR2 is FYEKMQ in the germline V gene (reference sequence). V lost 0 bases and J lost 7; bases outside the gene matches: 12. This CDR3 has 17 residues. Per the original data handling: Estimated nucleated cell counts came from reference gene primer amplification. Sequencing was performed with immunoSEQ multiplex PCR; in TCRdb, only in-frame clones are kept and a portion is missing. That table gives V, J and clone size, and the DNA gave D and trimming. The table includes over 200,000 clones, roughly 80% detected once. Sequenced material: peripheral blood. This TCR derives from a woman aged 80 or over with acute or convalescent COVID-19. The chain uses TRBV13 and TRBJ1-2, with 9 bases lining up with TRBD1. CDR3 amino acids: CASSLGAYRGPGGGYTF. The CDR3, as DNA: TGTGCCAGCAGCTTAGGGGCCTACAGGGGGCCGGGAGGTGGCTACACCTTC.